The rows below give T cell receptor beta chains drawn from one sample of a study of T cell changes during pregnancy in multiple sclerosis. Profiling relied on immunoSEQ multiplex PCR, and the TCRdb table lists in-frame clones only, not all of them. The table has 55,000 to 85,000 clones, around 90% seen once. The input for sequencing was CD4+ T cells from peripheral blood mononuclear cells, taken after pregnancy. All receptors come from a female donor with multiple sclerosis, enrolled in a pregnancy study. CDR3s include the opening cysteine and the closing phenylalanine or tryptophan. The D gene is left open where the match is weak. Clone size, where shown, is once, few, many, or a class for clones that have expanded.

D	V	J	size	CDR3	DNA
NA	TRBV27	TRBJ1-1	NA	CASSLGGTGEAFF	TGTGCCAGCAGTTTGGGCGGGACGGGAGAAGCTTTCTTT
NA	TRBV7-6	TRBJ2-7	NA	CASSLARSSYEQYF	TGTGCCAGCAGCTTAGCTAGGAGCTCCTACGAGCAGTACTTC
NA	TRBV11-3	TRBJ2-3	NA	CASSLDLTDTQYF	TGTGCCAGCAGCTTAGACCTCACAGATACGCAGTATTTT
TRBD1	TRBV4-1	TRBJ1-5	once	CASSQDWDRYSNQPQHF	TGCGCCAGCAGCCAAGATTGGGACAGATATAGCAATCAGCCCCAGCATTTT
NA	TRBV18	TRBJ2-5	NA	CASSPLQGQETQYF	TGTGCCAGCTCACCACTTCAGGGACAAGAGACCCAGTACTTC
NA	TRBV9	TRBJ2-5	NA	CASSVGGAETQYF	TGTGCCAGCAGCGTAGGGGGCGCGGAGACCCAGTACTTC
NA	TRBV4-2	TRBJ2-5	NA	CASSQSAGSEETQYF	TGTGCCAGCAGCCAAAGTGCGGGGAGTGAAGAGACCCAGTACTTC
TRBD1	TRBV4-2	TRBJ1-1	NA	CASNLDRGGLTEAFF	TGTGCCAGCAACCTGGACAGGGGCGGTCTCACTGAAGCTTTCTTT
TRBD2	TRBV11-1	TRBJ2-5	NA	CASSWASGDQETQYF	TGTGCCAGCAGCTGGGCTAGCGGGGATCAAGAGACCCAGTACTTC
TRBD1	TRBV2	TRBJ1-2	NA	CARLGTGNPNYGYTF	TGTGCCAGGCTCGGGACAGGGAACCCTAACTATGGCTACACCTTC
NA	TRBV5-1	TRBJ1-2	few	CASSESGGGNYGYTF	TGCGCCAGCTCCGAGAGCGGCGGGGGTAACTATGGCTACACCTTC
NA	TRBV9	TRBJ1-1	NA	CASSVVGAANTEAFF	TGTGCCAGCAGCGTAGTGGGGGCCGCGAACACTGAAGCTTTCTTT
TRBD2	TRBV5-1	TRBJ2-2	NA	CASSSISGRNTGELFF	TGCGCCAGCAGCTCCATTAGCGGGAGAAACACCGGGGAGCTGTTTTTT
NA	TRBV28	TRBJ1-2	once	CASREGYGYTF	TGTGCCAGCAGGGAGGGATATGGCTACACCTTC
NA	TRBV5-1	TRBJ2-5	NA	CASSLSLFLAGNQETQYF	TGCGCCAGCAGCTTGAGCTTATTTTTGGCAGGGAATCAAGAGACCCAGTACTTC
TRBD1	TRBV9	TRBJ1-2	NA	CASSVRDRDRGSNYGYTF	TGTGCCAGCAGCGTCCGTGACCGGGACAGGGGATCTAACTATGGCTACACCTTC
TRBD2	TRBV5-1	TRBJ2-3	NA	CASRLAGAPTDTQYF	TGCGCCAGCAGACTAGCGGGGGCCCCCACAGATACGCAGTATTTT
NA	TRBV7-8	TRBJ2-7	NA	CASSLVGQSYEQYF	TGTGCCAGCAGCTTAGTGGGGCAGTCCTACGAGCAGTACTTC